The sequence of this T cell receptor (beta chain) was determined in a study of shared clonotypes between healthy human individuals. General study points: On the whole, naive subsets had larger estimated richness than memory subsets had. Approximately 5% was the fraction of naive CD4 clonotypes found shared across a few donors.

The protocol was immunoSEQ multiplex PCR, while the TCRdb copy is restricted to in-frame clones and leaves out a portion. The sample yields 900,000 to 1,200,000 clones, 78% seen once. Worth noting for this clone: Its target is not known.

This sequence was found in a man younger than 35 in good health. Some clones in this sample may be carry-over from other donors' samples. The sample was memory CD4+ T cells from PBMCs. Specified subset: CD45RA-negative fraction.

The DNA for the CDR3 is TGTGCCAGCAGTAAGGGGACAGCTAATGAAAAACTGTTTTTT. Translation gives CASSKGTANEKLFF. This chain joins TRBV25-1 and TRBJ1-4; 7 bases are a match to TRBD1. Germline assignment: CDR1 MGHDK and CDR2 SYGVNS. The CDR3 extends over 14 amino acids. After removal of 5 bases from V and 3 bases from J, the junction contained 3 bases not matched to a gene.